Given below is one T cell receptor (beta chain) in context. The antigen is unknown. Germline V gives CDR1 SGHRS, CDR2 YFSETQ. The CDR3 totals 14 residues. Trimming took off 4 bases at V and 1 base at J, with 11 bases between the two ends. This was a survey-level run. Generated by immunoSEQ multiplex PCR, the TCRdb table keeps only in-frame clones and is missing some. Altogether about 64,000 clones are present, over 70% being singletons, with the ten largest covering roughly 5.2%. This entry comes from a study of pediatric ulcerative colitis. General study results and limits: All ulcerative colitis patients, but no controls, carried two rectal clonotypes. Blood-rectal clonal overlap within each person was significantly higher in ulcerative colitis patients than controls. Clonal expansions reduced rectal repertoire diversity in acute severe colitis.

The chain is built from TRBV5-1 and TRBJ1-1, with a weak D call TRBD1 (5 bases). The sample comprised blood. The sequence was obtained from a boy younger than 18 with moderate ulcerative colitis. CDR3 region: CASSISRENTEAFF. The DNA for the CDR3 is TGCGCCAGCAGCATCTCCAGGGAGAACACTGAAGCTTTCTTT.